A selection of T cell receptor beta chains follows, all from one sample in a study of cytomegalovirus exposure and HLA in healthy donors. Clones were sequenced by immunoSEQ multiplex PCR, and TCRdb holds only the in-frame ones, with some missing. In the table there are about 90,000 clones, 84% of which are singletons. Sequenced input: PBMCs. The receptors originated from a woman aged 18-29 years in good health and CMV-seropositive. CDR3s include the opening cysteine and the closing phenylalanine or tryptophan. A D gene is named only where the DNA matches it firmly. The size of a clone is reported for some rows only, either as once, few or many, or as a class for expanded clones.

abundance	d_gene	j_gene	v_gene	CDR3nt	CDR3aa
.	.	TRBJ2-7	TRBV4-1	TGCGCCAGCAGCCAGGGGCCCCTTGAGCAGTACTTC	CASSQGPLEQYF
.	TRBD1	TRBJ1-2	TRBV5-6	TGTGCCAGCAGCTTGACAGGGGGTCAGGACTATGGCTACACCTTC	CASSLTGGQDYGYTF
once	.	TRBJ2-7	TRBV6-5	TGTGCCAGCAAGGACAAGGGTTACGAGCAGTACTTC	CASKDKGYEQYF
.	TRBD1	TRBJ1-1	TRBV27	TGTGCCAGCAGTACCCCCACCGGGACAGCCAACACTGAAGCTTTCTTT	CASSTPTGTANTEAFF
.	.	TRBJ1-2	TRBV19	TGTGCCAGTAGTACCCGGGAGGGGCGTAACTATGGCTACACCTTC	CASSTREGRNYGYTF
.	TRBD2	TRBJ2-3	TRBV4-2	TGTGCCAGCAGCCATTCATCCCAGCGGGGGGGCACAGATACGCAGTATTTT	CASSHSSQRGGTDTQYF
.	TRBD1	TRBJ1-1	TRBV14	TGTGCCAGCAGCCACCGACAGGGGGCGCGCACTGAAGCTTTCTTT	CASSHRQGARTEAFF
.	.	TRBJ1-6	TRBV7-8	TGTGCCAGCAGCTTACAGGGTCTGGGTTCACCCCTCCACTTT	CASSLQGLGSPLHF
.	TRBD2	TRBJ2-5	TRBV19	TGTGCCAGTAGGGGACTAGCGGGGGGGGGAGAGACCCAGTACTTC	CASRGLAGGGETQYF
.	TRBD2	TRBJ2-1	TRBV25-1	TGTGCCACGCGGGGGGGGTACAATGAGCAGTTCTTC	CATRGGYNEQFF
.	.	TRBJ2-1	TRBV5-1	TGCGCCAGCAGCTTGGCCGAGCGAGAGCAGTTCTTC	CASSLAEREQFF
.	.	TRBJ1-5	TRBV6-1	TGTGCCAGCAGTGGGGGAGCAGGGGTCTGGGGCAATCAGCCCCAGCATTTT	CASSGGAGVWGNQPQHF
.	.	TRBJ2-3	TRBV21-1	TGTGCCAGCAGCAAGAGTAGCAGACAGGGTTCTGGAGATACGCAGTATTTT	CASSKSSRQGSGDTQYF
.	.	TRBJ1-4	TRBV28	TGTGCCAGCAGTTTATTTCGGACAGATAATGAAAAACTGTTTTTT	CASSLFRTDNEKLFF
.	TRBD2	TRBJ2-1	TRBV19	TGTGCCAGTAGTATAGGTTTACTAGCGCATGAGCAGTTCTTC	CASSIGLLAHEQFF
.	.	TRBJ2-7	TRBV7-6	TGTGCCAGCAGTCCTAGGCCAGCCAACGAGCAGTACTTC	CASSPRPANEQYF
.	.	TRBJ1-4	TRBV27	TGTGCCAGCCGCCCACGCGGCCGTGTCGGAAAACTGTTTTTT	CASRPRGRVGKLFF
.	.	TRBJ2-3	TRBV10-1	TGCGCCAGCAGTGACCCCAGGGCCGTCACAGATACGCAGTATTTT	CASSDPRAVTDTQYF
.	TRBD1	TRBJ1-1	TRBV9	TGTGCCAGCAGAGGGACAGGGGGAGAGAACACTGAAGCTTTCTTT	CASRGTGGENTEAFF
.	.	TRBJ1-2	TRBV13	TGTGCCAGCAGCCCCCCTTCGACAGGAGCTAACTATGGCTACACCTTC	CASSPPSTGANYGYTF
.	TRBD1	TRBJ1-4	TRBV11-2	TGTGCCAGCAGCCTCGGACAGGGGGATGAAAAACTGTTTTTT	CASSLGQGDEKLFF
.	.	TRBJ2-7	TRBV5-1	TGCGCCAGCAGCTTGGTGGCAGGCCCCTACGAGCAGTACTTC	CASSLVAGPYEQYF
.	TRBD2	TRBJ2-5	TRBV28	TGTGCCAGCAGTTTAGCTCGGGAGGTGGGGACCCAGTACTTC	CASSLAREVGTQYF
.	TRBD1	TRBJ1-4	TRBV7-6	TGTGCCAGCAGCTTAGAAGGGGGAGGACAGGGTTTCAGCGAACTGTTTTTT	CASSLEGGGQGFSELFF
.	TRBD2	TRBJ2-1	TRBV4-3	TGCGCCAGCAGCCAAGCGCGTGGACTAGCGGGGTCCCCGCAGTTCTTC	CASSQARGLAGSPQFF
.	.	TRBJ1-1	TRBV2	TGTGCCAGCAGGGGGACACATCAGAACACTGAAGCTTTCTTT	CASRGTHQNTEAFF
.	TRBD2	TRBJ2-5	TRBV7-8	TGTGCCAGCAGCTTAAAAACAATCCTAGCGGGGGGCCCAGAGACCCAGTACTTC	CASSLKTILAGGPETQYF
.	TRBD1	TRBJ1-5	TRBV30	TGTGCCTGGAGCTCCACAGGGGGTAAATACAATCAGCCCCAGCATTTT	CAWSSTGGKYNQPQHF
.	TRBD2	TRBJ2-1	TRBV5-1	TGCGCCAGCAGCTTAGCTCCGGGACTAGCGGGGAATGAGCAGTTCTTC	CASSLAPGLAGNEQFF
.	TRBD2	TRBJ2-7	TRBV9	TGTGCCAGCAGCGTCCAGACTAGCTCGCACGAGCAGTACTTC	CASSVQTSSHEQYF
once	TRBD1	TRBJ2-6	TRBV5-1	TGCGCCAGCAGTAGGGACAGGGGGGAGTACTCTGGGGCCAACGTCCTGACTTTC	CASSRDRGEYSGANVLTF
.	TRBD2	TRBJ2-3	TRBV6-5	TGTGCCAGCAGGCAGAGCGGGGGGAGCACAGATACGCAGTATTTT	CASRQSGGSTDTQYF
.	TRBD1	TRBJ1-1	TRBV7-9	TGTGCCAGCAGCCCGGGACAGGGTGGAACTGAAGCTTTCTTT	CASSPGQGGTEAFF
.	.	TRBJ1-5	TRBV4-3	TGCGCCAGCAGCCAATCCCGCGGCCCGAATCAGCCCCAGCATTTT	CASSQSRGPNQPQHF
.	.	TRBJ1-4	TRBV7-9	TGTGCCAGCAGCTTAGGGCCCACTAATGAAAAACTGTTTTTT	CASSLGPTNEKLFF
.	.	TRBJ2-3	TRBV6-1	TGTGCCAGCAGCCCAGGGGTGACAGATACGCAGTATTTT	CASSPGVTDTQYF
.	TRBD2	TRBJ2-5	TRBV28	TGTGCCAGCAGTTTAGCGGGGGTTGGGGGAGAGACCCAGTACTTC	CASSLAGVGGETQYF
.	.	TRBJ1-3	TRBV18	TGTGCCAGCTCACCACGACTGAAGGGACTAAAAGGAAACACCATATATTTT	CASSPRLKGLKGNTIYF
.	TRBD1	TRBJ1-4	TRBV11-2	TGTGCCAGCAGCCGGGACAGGGGTAGTGAAAAACTGTTTTTT	CASSRDRGSEKLFF
.	.	TRBJ2-3	TRBV2	TGTGCCACCCCACAATCTAGCACAGATACGCAGTATTTT	CATPQSSTDTQYF
.	TRBD1	TRBJ1-2	TRBV18	TGTGCCAGCTCACCACTCTCAACGGGACAGGCTAACTATGGCTACACCTTC	CASSPLSTGQANYGYTF
.	TRBD1	TRBJ1-2	TRBV6-1	TGTGCCAGCAGTGAAGGGACAGGAGACCTCTATGGCTACACCTTC	CASSEGTGDLYGYTF
.	.	TRBJ2-5	TRBV5-1	TGCGCCAGCAGCGGGAGGGGGGGCGGAGAGACCCAGTACTTC	CASSGRGGGETQYF
once	.	TRBJ1-2	TRBV10-3	TGTGCCATCAGTGGCGGGGGCGGCTACACCTTC	CAISGGGGYTF
.	.	TRBJ1-5	TRBV6-5	TGTGCCAGCAGTTACAACCGCGGGGAGCCCCAGCATTTT	CASSYNRGEPQHF
.	.	TRBJ1-1	TRBV6-5	TGTGCCAGCAGCCACTTCGGGGGGGGAACAAATGAAGCTTTCTTT	CASSHFGGGTNEAFF
.	TRBD2	TRBJ2-5	TRBV10-2	TGCGCCAGCAGTTGGGTAGCGGGGAAACAAGAGACCCAGTACTTC	CASSWVAGKQETQYF